The sample holds many counts of the clone carrying this T cell receptor (beta chain). The sorted libraries were made from about 910,000 CD4+ or CD8+ T cells. V was pared by 5 bases and J by 5 bases, with 5 bases of the junction left unmatched. The CDR3 consists of 12 residues. Per germline, CDR1 DFQATT and CDR2 SNEGSKA (reference sequence). Synthesis of cDNA was performed by 5'RACE using 10-nucleotide random UMIs. Whenever a sequencing run was performed, it yielded over 190 million TCR-beta sequences from 15-18 subjects. One entry per CDR3 protein, called by TCRdb with MiXCR from the 5' RACE reads. The profile shows under 35,000 distinct CDR3 sequences, around 21% of them singletons. This sample is drawn from a study of neurological immune-mediated disorders.

Material for sequencing was CD4+ T cells from blood. The chain has TRBV20-1 and TRBJ2-5; 7 bases are a match to TRBD1. The TCR sequence derives from a man over 45 with HTLV-1-associated myelopathy (HAM/TSP). The DNA of the CDR3 is TGCAGTGCTTCGACAGGGTGGGAGACCCAGTACTTC. Translation: CSASTGWETQYF.